This T cell receptor beta chain was identified during a study of blood T cell repertoires in COVID-19. Whole-study context: PBMCs, B-cell-depleted T cells, or T cells were the source of the cDNA or gDNA that made up the material.

Germline CDR1 is LNHNV and CDR2 is YYDKDF (reference sequence). This CDR3 comprises 13 residues. The V end was cut by 5 bases, the J end by 2 bases, with 6 bases between. The authors' processing: Cell counts per sample came from amplifying reference gene primers. TCRdb's table, derived via immunoSEQ multiplex PCR, lists solely in-frame clones and lacks some. V, J and clone size were drawn from that table, and D and trimming were deduced from the DNA. The sample lists under 250,000 clones, about four fifths seen once, with about 4.8% in the top ten. This TCR was recovered from a woman aged 65 to 85 with acute or convalescent COVID-19. Input material: peripheral blood. V gene TRBV15 combines with J gene TRBJ2-2; D unresolved. The CDR3 region has the DNA TGTGCCACCAGCTCCACAAACACCGGGGAGCTGTTTTTT. Residues: CATSSTNTGELFF.